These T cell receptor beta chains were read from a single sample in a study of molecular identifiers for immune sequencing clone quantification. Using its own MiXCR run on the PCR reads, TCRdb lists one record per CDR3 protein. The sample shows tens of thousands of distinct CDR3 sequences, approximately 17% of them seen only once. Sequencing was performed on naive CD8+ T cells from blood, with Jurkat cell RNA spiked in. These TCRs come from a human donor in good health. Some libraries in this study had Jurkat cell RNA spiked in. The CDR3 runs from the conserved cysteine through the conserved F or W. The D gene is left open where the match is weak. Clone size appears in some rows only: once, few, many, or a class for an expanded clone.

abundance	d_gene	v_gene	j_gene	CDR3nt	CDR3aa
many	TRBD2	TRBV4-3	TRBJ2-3	TGCGCCAGCAGCCGATCCGGTCCAGCGGGGGGGACTAGCACAGATACGCAGTATTTT	CASSRSGPAGGTSTDTQYF
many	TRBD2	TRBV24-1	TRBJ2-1	TGTGCCACCAGTGATTTGGGGGGGGTACTGCAGTTCTTC	CATSDLGGVLQFF
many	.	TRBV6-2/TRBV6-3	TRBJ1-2	TGTGCCAGCATGGGGCTTGGCTACACCTTC	CASMGLGYTF
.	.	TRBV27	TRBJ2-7	TGTGCCAGCAATTCATCGCTGTCCTACGAGCAGTACTTC	CASNSSLSYEQYF
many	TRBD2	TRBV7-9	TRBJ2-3	TGTGCCAGCAGCTTAGCGGGACTAGCGAATACGCAGTATTTT	CASSLAGLANTQYF
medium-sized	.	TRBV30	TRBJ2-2	TGTGCCTGGAGCCATACGGGGACCGGGGAGCTGTTTTTT	CAWSHTGTGELFF
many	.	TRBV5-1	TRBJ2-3	TGCGCCAGCAGCTTGGCTGGGGGATTGGGGCGGATGCAGTATTTT	CASSLAGGLGRMQYF
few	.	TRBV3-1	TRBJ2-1	TGTGCCAGCAGCCCTACGAGACTGCCGGATGATGAGCAGTTCTTC	CASSPTRLPDDEQFF
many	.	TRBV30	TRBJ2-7	TGTGCCTGGAGTGTAGACACGAGCTCCTACGAGCAGTACTTC	CAWSVDTSSYEQYF
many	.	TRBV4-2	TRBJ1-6	TGTGCCAGCAGCCAAGATTTAGGCAATTCACCCCTCCACTTT	CASSQDLGNSPLHF
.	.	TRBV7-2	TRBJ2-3	TGTGCCAGCAACTCCCTCGGCACAGGGACAGATACGCAGTATTTT	CASNSLGTGTDTQYF
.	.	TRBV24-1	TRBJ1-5	TGTGCCACCAGTGGCAGGGGCAATCAGCCCCAGCATTTT	CATSGRGNQPQHF
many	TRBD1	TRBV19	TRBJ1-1	TGTGCCAGTAGGACGAACAGGGGGACCTTGATGAACACTGAAGCTTTCTTT	CASRTNRGTLMNTEAFF
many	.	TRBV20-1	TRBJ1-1	TGCAGTGCTAGAGATGGGGGTGAAGCTTTCTTT	CSARDGGEAFF
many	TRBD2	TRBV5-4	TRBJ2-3	TGTGCCAGCAGCTTGGGCGGGGGGGCCCCAGATACGCAGTATTTT	CASSLGGGAPDTQYF
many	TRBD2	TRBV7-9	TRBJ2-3	TGTGCCAGCAGCCCGGGACTAGCGGGATATGTCACAGATACGCAGTATTTT	CASSPGLAGYVTDTQYF
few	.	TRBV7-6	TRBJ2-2	TGTGCCAGCAGCACGACCGCCGGGACCCGCGCGAACACCGGGGAGCTGTTTTTT	CASSTTAGTRANTGELFF
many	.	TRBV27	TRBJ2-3	TGTGCCAGCCTATCCAGGCTTAGCACAGATACGCAGTATTTT	CASLSRLSTDTQYF
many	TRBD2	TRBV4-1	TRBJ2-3	TGCGCCAGCAGCCATGGACTAGCTCCTCGCACAGATACGCAGTATTTT	CASSHGLAPRTDTQYF
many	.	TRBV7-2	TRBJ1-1	TGTGCCAGCAGCTTAGGGGGGGCTGAAGCTTTCTTT	CASSLGGAEAFF
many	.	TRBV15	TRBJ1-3	TGTGCCACCAGGGGAATTGGAAACACCATATATTTT	CATRGIGNTIYF
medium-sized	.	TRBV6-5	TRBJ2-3	TGTGCCAGCAGTTATAGGGGCACAGATACGCAGTATTTT	CASSYRGTDTQYF
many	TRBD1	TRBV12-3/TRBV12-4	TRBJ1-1	TGTGCCAGCAGTCCCTCCGGGACAGCGAACACTGAAGCTTTCTTT	CASSPSGTANTEAFF
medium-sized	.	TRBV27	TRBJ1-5	TGTGCCAGCAGTTACGGGGGTAGCAATCAGCCCCAGCATTTT	CASSYGGSNQPQHF
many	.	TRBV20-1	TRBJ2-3	TGCAGTGCTAGAGACAGGGACGGCACAGATACGCAGTATTTT	CSARDRDGTDTQYF
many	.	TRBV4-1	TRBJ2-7	TGCGCCAGCAGCCAAGATGCAGGGGCCAGCTCCTACGAGCAGTACTTC	CASSQDAGASSYEQYF
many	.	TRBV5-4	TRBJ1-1	TGTGCCAGCAGTTTCGGGGGCACTGAAGCTTTCTTT	CASSFGGTEAFF
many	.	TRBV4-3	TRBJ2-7	TGCGCCAGCAGCCAAGAGCCGGGCTTGGACGAGCAGTACTTC	CASSQEPGLDEQYF
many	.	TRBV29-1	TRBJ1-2	TGCAGCGTTGAAAGGGCAGGGCAAAACTATGGCTACACCTTC	CSVERAGQNYGYTF
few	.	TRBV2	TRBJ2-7	TGTGCCAGCAGTGAGATCCCGGGGGCGCAACTGGGGGAGCAGTACTTC	CASSEIPGAQLGEQYF
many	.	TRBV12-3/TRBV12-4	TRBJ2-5	TGTGCCAGCAGTCCCTACAAGGGGCGAGAGACCCAGTACTTC	CASSPYKGRETQYF
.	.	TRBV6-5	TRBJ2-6	TGTGCCAGCAGTTACGTGGAACTCGCCTCTGGGGCCAACGTCCTGACTTTT	CASSYVELASGANVLTF
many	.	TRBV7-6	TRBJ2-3	TGTGCCAGCAGCCGGGGGTGGGGGCCGACAGATACGCAGTATTTT	CASSRGWGPTDTQYF
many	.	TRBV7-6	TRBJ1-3	TGTGCCAGCAGCTACTCTGGAAACACCATATATTTT	CASSYSGNTIYF
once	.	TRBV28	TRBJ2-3	TGTGCCACCTCCCGGGAACTCGACACAGATACGCAGTATTTT	CATSRELDTDTQYF
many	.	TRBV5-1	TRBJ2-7	TGCGCCAGCAGCTTGAAGGGTAGCTACGAGCAGTACTTC	CASSLKGSYEQYF